This passage covers 26 T cell receptor beta chains from one sample sequenced in a study of cytomegalovirus exposure and HLA in healthy donors. PCR amplification relied on 60 Vbeta primers (plus 13 Jbeta primers). Here immunoSEQ multiplex PCR was the method, and the copy in TCRdb shows in-frame clones only, minus some. This sample yields 100,000 to 150,000 clones, of which around 70% are seen a single time; over 2% belongs to the top ten. The sample taken for sequencing was PBMCs. All receptors derive from a woman in her thirties or forties in good health and CMV-seropositive.

J is TRBJ1-6 and V is TRBV5-6, with D possibly TRBD1 on 6 matching bases. Germline-derived CDR1 and CDR2 are SGHDT and YYEEEE. V was shortened by 3 bases and J by 10 bases, with 14 bases between the two germline ends. This CDR3 comprises 14 residues. CDR3 loop: CASSSPDRKSPLHF. The CDR3, as DNA: TGTGCCAGCAGCTCCCCGGACAGAAAATCACCCCTCCACTTT.

CDR3 in amino acids: CASSPGTEGVAFF. The DNA for the CDR3 is TGCGCCAGCAGCCCTGGGACAGAGGGCGTAGCTTTCTTT. The chain carries TRBV5-1 and TRBJ1-1; 7 bases fit TRBD1. The V gene's germline CDR1 is SGHRS and CDR2 YFSETQ. This CDR3 has 13 amino acids. V lost 4 bases to trimming and J lost 10 bases; unmatched junction nucleotides: 10.

The CDR3 DNA is TGTGCCTGGAGTTTAGGACTAGGTCAAGAGACCCAGTACTTC. This gives the protein CAWSLGLGQETQYF. The rearrangement joins TRBV30 to TRBJ2-5; 7 bases align to TRBD2. The CDR3 runs to 14 residues. Germline CDR1 is GTSNPN and CDR2 is SVGIG (reference sequence). The V segment lost 2 bases and the J segment 2 bases; nucleotides outside the gene matches: 5. Full variable domain (rest looked up from reference TRBV30 and TRBJ2-5): SQTIHQWPATLVQPVGSPLSLECTVEGTSNPNLYWYRQAAGRGLQLLFYSVGIGQISSEVPQNLSASRPQDRQFILSSKKLLLSDSGFYLCAWSLGLGQETQYFGPGTRLLVL.

The chain recombines TRBV6-4 with TRBJ2-3; D uncertain. The V gene's germline CDR1 is MRHNA and CDR2 SNTAGT. V lost 4 bases and J lost 2, with 13 bases in between. The CDR3 has 15 amino acids. The CDR3 region has the DNA TGTGCCAGCAGTGCCGATACGCGCCCCACAGATACGCAGTATTTT. This gives the protein CASSADTRPTDTQYF.

The CDR3 reads CASSVSLAGADEQYF. As DNA, the CDR3 is TGTGCCAGCAGCGTATCACTAGCGGGAGCTGACGAGCAGTACTTC. The J gene is TRBJ2-5, the V gene TRBV9, with 11 bases fitting TRBD2. TRBJ2-7 matches the DNA end more closely, so the J call is doubtful. The CDR3 totals 15 residues. Germline CDR1 is SGDLS and CDR2 is YYNGEE.

V usage is TRBV6-4 and J usage is TRBJ2-1, with 8 nucleotides matching TRBD2. Germline V lookup: CDR1 MRHNA, CDR2 SNTAGT. Trimming at V came to 4 bases and at J to 9 bases, leaving 5 bases not matched to a gene. The CDR3 has 13 residues. This CDR3 reads CASSAGGRGEQFF. The CDR3 bases are TGTGCCAGCAGTGCGGGAGGGCGGGGTGAGCAGTTCTTC.

This clone was observed a single time. The V call is TRBV18, the J call TRBJ2-1; 7 nucleotides line up with TRBD2. CDR3 length: 15 amino acids. CDR1 and CDR2 (germline): KGHSH, LQKENI. J was trimmed by 1 base and V by 2 bases; bases with no gene match: 2. For the CDR3, the DNA is TGTGCCAGCTCACCATACGGGGGGTCCTACAATGAGCAGTTCTTC. This codes for CASSPYGGSYNEQFF.

The chain recombines TRBV19 with TRBJ1-1; D may be TRBD1 (6 bases). Germline CDR1 reads LNHDA; CDR2 reads SQIVND (reference sequence). Deletions cut 5 bases from V and 6 bases from J, with 25 bases between. This CDR3 spans 17 amino acids. This CDR3 reads CASSPREGGRRIPEAFF. The CDR3 DNA reads as TGTGCCAGTAGTCCCCGCGAGGGGGGGCGTCGGATCCCTGAAGCTTTCTTT.

V and J are TRBV18 and TRBJ2-7; 14 bases are shared with TRBD2. Germline loops: CDR1 KGHSH, CDR2 LQKENI. The CDR3 contains 15 residues. The junction had 3 bases not matched to a gene; V was cut back by 4 bases and J by 4 bases. DNA of the CDR3: TGTGCCAGCTCACGGGGACTAGCGGGAGAATACGAGCAGTACTTC. It translates to CASSRGLAGEYEQYF. The complete variable domain, with remaining parts taken from reference TRBV18 and TRBJ2-7, reads NAGVMQNPRHLVRRRGQEARLRCSPMKGHSHVYWYRQLPEEGLKFMVYLQKENIIDESGMPKERFSAEFPKEGPSILRIQQVVRGDSAAYFCASSRGLAGEYEQYFGPGTRLTVT.

The CDR3 loop reads CASSLFSGSYEQYF. Here the CDR3 DNA reads TGTGCCAGCAGCTTATTCTCGGGGTCCTACGAGCAGTACTTC. V and J are TRBV5-6 and TRBJ2-7, with a possible D match to TRBD2 (5 bases). This CDR3 region has 14 residues. Trimming left V 2 bases short and J 1 base short, with 10 bases between. CDR1 is SGHDT, CDR2 YYEEEE, per germline.

The rearrangement joins TRBV18 to TRBJ2-7; D gene ambiguous. Trimming removed 4 bases from V and 1 base from J, with 8 bases in between. CDR3 length: 13 residues. Germline loops: CDR1 KGHSH, CDR2 LQKENI. CDR3 bases: TGTGCCAGCTCACTTTACGGTTCCTACGAGCAGTACTTC. It yields the protein CASSLYGSYEQYF. Full variable domain (remainder filled in from reference TRBV18 and TRBJ2-7): NAGVMQNPRHLVRRRGQEARLRCSPMKGHSHVYWYRQLPEEGLKFMVYLQKENIIDESGMPKERFSAEFPKEGPSILRIQQVVRGDSAAYFCASSLYGSYEQYFGPGTRLTVT.

V usage is TRBV10-3 and J usage is TRBJ2-1; 7 bases match TRBD1. Germline loops: CDR1 ENHRY, CDR2 SYGVKD. The CDR3 runs to 13 residues. Trimming at V came to 6 bases and at J to 4 bases, leaving 3 bases not matched to a gene. The CDR3, as DNA: TGTGCCATCAGCGGGACAGAGTACAATGAGCAGTTCTTC. Protein product: CAISGTEYNEQFF.

The rearrangement joins TRBV2 to TRBJ1-6; TRBD1 aligns across 7 bases. V trimming: 6 bases; J trimming: 9 bases; junction bases outside the gene matches: 11. Germline values: CDR1 SNHLY, CDR2 FYNNEI. The CDR3 spans 15 residues. The CDR3 loop is CASRGDRARGSPLHF. The CDR3 DNA follows: TGTGCCAGCAGGGGCGACAGGGCCCGGGGTTCACCCCTCCACTTT.

The rearrangement uses TRBV6-6 and TRBJ1-4, with D tentatively TRBD1 (6 bases). The CDR3 runs to 14 residues. The germline V gene has CDR1 MNHNY and CDR2 SVGAGI (reference sequence). Trimming cost V 0 bases and J 6 bases, with 8 bases left between them. Here the CDR3 reads CASSYSGGHEKLFF. CDR3 coding DNA: TGTGCCAGCAGTTACTCGGGGGGGCATGAAAAACTGTTTTTT.

This rearrangement joins TRBV4-1 to TRBJ2-7; D unresolved. Trimming removed 1 base at V and 3 bases at J, with 13 bases between. Germline V gene data show CDR1 as MGHRA and CDR2 as YSYEKL. This CDR3 comprises 15 residues. As DNA, the CDR3 is TGCGCCAGCAGCCAAGCCCCCACAATTGTCTACGAGCAGTACTTC. It encodes CASSQAPTIVYEQYF.

This clone was counted only a few times. This chain uses TRBV29-1 with TRBJ2-7; 8 positions agree with TRBD2. From germline, CDR1 is SQVTM and CDR2 ANQGSEA. V was pared by 2 bases and J by 4 bases, with 7 bases of the junction left unmatched. CDR3 length: 14 residues. CDR3 nucleotides: TGCAGCGTTGAATTAGGTGCGGGGGGTTACGAGCAGTACTTC. Translated, it gives CSVELGAGGYEQYF.

This rearrangement joins TRBV29-1 to TRBJ1-2, with 8 nucleotides matching TRBD1. Germline trimming cut 3 bases from V and 0 bases from J; bases unmatched to any gene: 9. The CDR3 has 16 amino acids. Germline values: CDR1 SQVTM, CDR2 ANQGSEA. In DNA, the CDR3 is TGCAGCGTTGACTTAGCTCAGGGGGCCGCTAACTATGGCTACACCTTC. The encoded protein is CSVDLAQGAANYGYTF.

The chain is built from TRBV7-9 and TRBJ1-1, with D possibly TRBD1 on 5 matching bases. The CDR3 extends over 15 amino acids. Germline lookup yields CDR1 SEHNR and CDR2 FQNEAQ (reference sequence). V was cut by 7 bases and J by 4 bases, with 19 bases left in between. The CDR3: CASNIFGALGTEAFF. Here the CDR3 DNA reads TGTGCCAGCAACATCTTTGGGGCTTTGGGCACTGAAGCTTTCTTT.

The sample holds one count of this clone. The V and J genes are TRBV7-8 and TRBJ2-7, with D maybe TRBD1 (5 bases). Trimming took off 1 base at V and 0 bases at J, with 10 bases between the two ends. CDR1 SGHVS and CDR2 FQNEAQ come from the germline V gene. The CDR3 length is 15 residues. CDR3 DNA: TGTGCCAGCAGCTTAGGCTTGGACATCTCCTACGAGCAGTACTTC. It is translated as CASSLGLDISYEQYF.

This chain joins TRBV5-4 and TRBJ2-3; possible D gene TRBD2, 7 bases. Trimming removed 1 base at V and 5 bases at J, with 14 bases between. CDR1 and CDR2 from the germline V gene are SGHNT and YYREEE (reference sequence). CDR3 size: 15 residues. CDR3 in DNA: TGTGCCAGCAGCTTGAGGGGGGGGAGAGGAGATACGCAGTATTTT. This codes for CASSLRGGRGDTQYF.

This clone appeared a few times. The rearrangement uses TRBV16 and TRBJ1-4; D ambiguous. Germline V gene lookup returns CDR1 KGHSY and CDR2 FQNENV. Trimming shortened V by 1 base and J by 0 bases, and 9 bases separated the two germline ends. This CDR3 is 16 amino acids long. This CDR3 is CASSQLVGATNEKLFF. DNA of the CDR3: TGTGCCAGCAGCCAATTAGTCGGGGCAACTAATGAAAAACTGTTTTTT.

CDR3 nucleotides: TGTGCCAGCTTACAGGGAGATAATTCACCCCTCCACTTT. This translates into CASLQGDNSPLHF. This chain joins TRBV18 and TRBJ1-6, with D possibly matching TRBD1 (6 bases). CDR1 is KGHSH and CDR2 is LQKENI in the germline V gene. This CDR3 has 13 residues. V gave up 7 bases and J gave up 5 bases, with 9 bases separating them.

This clone was detected a few times. The chain carries TRBV11-3 and TRBJ2-1; D is possibly TRBD2 (5 bases). V lost 1 base, J lost 0 bases, and 7 bases lay in between. Per germline, CDR1 SGHNT and CDR2 YENEEA. The CDR3 is 15 amino acids. The CDR3 here is CASSLVASSYNEQFF. The CDR3, as DNA: TGTGCCAGCAGCTTAGTAGCGTCCTCCTACAATGAGCAGTTCTTC.

This chain joins TRBV4-3 and TRBJ1-5; unclear D gene. The CDR3 covers 13 residues. The V end lost 0 bases, the J end lost 5 bases, and 5 bases lay between the germline ends. Germline V gene sequence: CDR1 LGHNA, CDR2 YSLEER. This CDR3 reads CASSQDRYQPQHF. CDR3 DNA sequence: TGCGCCAGCAGCCAAGACAGGTATCAGCCCCAGCATTTT.

In this sample, this clone turned up a few times. This chain uses TRBV4-1 with TRBJ2-7; D possibly corresponds to TRBD1 (6 bases). With 4 bases removed from V and 0 bases from J, the gap between germline ends came to 19 bases. The CDR3 totals 17 residues. Looked up from germline, CDR1 is MGHRA and CDR2 is YSYEKL. DNA of the CDR3: TGCGCCAGCAGCCCGGACAGTATTACCTCTAGCTCCTACGAGCAGTACTTC. It specifies CASSPDSITSSSYEQYF.

The chain joins TRBV19 to TRBJ1-4; D is unclear. The germline V and J ends were trimmed by 6 bases and 0 bases, with 14 bases remaining between them. The CDR3 runs 16 residues. Germline V gene sequence: CDR1 LNHDA, CDR2 SQIVND (reference sequence). The CDR3 DNA reads TGTGCCAGTAGAGGGAGAACCGGAGCAACTAATGAAAAACTGTTTTTT. Translated: CASRGRTGATNEKLFF.